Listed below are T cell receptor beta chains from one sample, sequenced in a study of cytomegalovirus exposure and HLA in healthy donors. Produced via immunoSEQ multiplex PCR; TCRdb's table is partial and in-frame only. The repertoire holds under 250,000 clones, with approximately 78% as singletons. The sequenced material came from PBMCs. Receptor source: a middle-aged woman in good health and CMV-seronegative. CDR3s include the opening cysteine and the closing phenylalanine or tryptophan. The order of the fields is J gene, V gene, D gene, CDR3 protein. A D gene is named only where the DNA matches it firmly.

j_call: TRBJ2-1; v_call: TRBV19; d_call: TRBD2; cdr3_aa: CASSIGGLAGYNEQFF
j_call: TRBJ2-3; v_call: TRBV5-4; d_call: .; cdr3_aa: CASSLEGWRPDTQYF
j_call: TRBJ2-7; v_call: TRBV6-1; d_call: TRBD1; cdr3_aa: CASRTGTAKTEQYF
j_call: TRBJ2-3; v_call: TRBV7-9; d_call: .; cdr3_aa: CASSPRRDVDTDTQYF
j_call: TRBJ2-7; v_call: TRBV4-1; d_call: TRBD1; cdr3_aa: CASSQDTGTAYYEQYF
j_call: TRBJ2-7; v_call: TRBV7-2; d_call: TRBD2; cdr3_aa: CASSFKTSGSSGTYEQYF
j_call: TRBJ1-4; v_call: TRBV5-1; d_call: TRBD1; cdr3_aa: CASSSGQDLTNEKLFF
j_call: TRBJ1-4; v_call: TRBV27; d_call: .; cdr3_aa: CASSLSGLELFF
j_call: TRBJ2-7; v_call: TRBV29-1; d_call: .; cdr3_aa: CSVIGQSYEQYF
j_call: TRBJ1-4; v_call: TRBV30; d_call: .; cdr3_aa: CAWAGPLTNEKLFF
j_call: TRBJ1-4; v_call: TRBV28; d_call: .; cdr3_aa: CASRRGGFGTNEKLFF
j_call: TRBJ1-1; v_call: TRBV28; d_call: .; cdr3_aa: CASSLVGLGTEAFF
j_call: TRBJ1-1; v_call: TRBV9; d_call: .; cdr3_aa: CASSEPPQGPFDTEAFF
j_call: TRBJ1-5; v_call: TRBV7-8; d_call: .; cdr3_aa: CASSTTAGTQPQHF
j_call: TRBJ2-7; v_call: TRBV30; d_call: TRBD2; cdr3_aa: CACSGTSGIYSNEQYF
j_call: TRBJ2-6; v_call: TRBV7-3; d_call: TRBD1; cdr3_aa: CASSLGTGVANVLTF
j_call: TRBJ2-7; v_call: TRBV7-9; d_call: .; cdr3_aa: CASSLALGQRSYEQYF
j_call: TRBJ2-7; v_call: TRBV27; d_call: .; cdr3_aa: CASSPSTGLSSYEQYF
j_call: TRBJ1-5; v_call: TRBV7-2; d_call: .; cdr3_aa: CASSLGQAILNQPQHF
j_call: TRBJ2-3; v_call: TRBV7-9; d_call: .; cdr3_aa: CASSQIATPIVTQYF
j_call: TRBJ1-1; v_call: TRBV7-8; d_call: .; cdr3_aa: CASSSSLNTEAFF
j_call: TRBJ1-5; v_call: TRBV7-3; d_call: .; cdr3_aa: CASSPGVALGNQPQHF
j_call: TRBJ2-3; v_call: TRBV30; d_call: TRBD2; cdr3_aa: CAWTGGSTDTQYF
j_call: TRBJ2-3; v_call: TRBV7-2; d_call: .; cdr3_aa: CASSRLDTDTQYF
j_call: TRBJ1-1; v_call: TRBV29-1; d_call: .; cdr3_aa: CSVDGVDTEAFF
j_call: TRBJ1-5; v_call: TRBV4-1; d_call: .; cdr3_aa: CASSQGQVLGPQHF
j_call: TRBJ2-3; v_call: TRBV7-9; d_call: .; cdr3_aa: CASSFGISRDGTDTQYF
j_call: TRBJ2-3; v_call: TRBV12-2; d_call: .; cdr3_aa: CASRLRLPGVRTDTQYF